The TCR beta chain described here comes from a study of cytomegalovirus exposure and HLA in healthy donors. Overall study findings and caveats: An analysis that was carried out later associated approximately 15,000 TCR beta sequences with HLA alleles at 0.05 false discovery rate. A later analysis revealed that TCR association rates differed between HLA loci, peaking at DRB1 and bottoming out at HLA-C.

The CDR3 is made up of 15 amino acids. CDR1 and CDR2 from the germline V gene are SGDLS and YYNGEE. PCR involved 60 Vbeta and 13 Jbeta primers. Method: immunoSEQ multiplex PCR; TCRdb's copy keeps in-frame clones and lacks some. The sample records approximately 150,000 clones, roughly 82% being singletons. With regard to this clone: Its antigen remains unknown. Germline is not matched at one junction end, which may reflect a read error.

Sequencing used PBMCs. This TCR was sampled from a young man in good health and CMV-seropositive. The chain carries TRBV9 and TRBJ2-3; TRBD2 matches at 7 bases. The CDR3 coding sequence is TGTGCCAGCAGCGTAGAGCCTAGCGGCACAAATACGCAGTATTTT. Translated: CASSVEPSGTNTQYF.